Below are 18 T cell receptor beta chains sequenced from a single sample in a study of shared clonotypes between healthy human individuals. Naivety among CD8 cells was defined by CD45RO negativity and positive CCR7 selection, thereby excluding terminally differentiated effector memory CD45RA+ cells. Sequencing used immunoSEQ multiplex PCR; TCRdb keeps in-frame clones, though not all of them. Of roughly 1,800,000 clones listed, over 85% are singletons. The specimen sequenced was naive CD8+ T cells sorted from blood. These receptors were taken from a man aged 18-30 years in good health.

This CDR3 reads CASSLSPSSSYEQYF. CDR3 sequence (DNA): TGTGCCAGCAGTTTATCCCCCTCAAGCTCCTACGAGCAGTACTTC. This chain links TRBV27 with TRBJ2-7, with no clear D. The CDR3 has 15 residues. In germline, CDR1 is MNHEY, CDR2 SMNVEV (reference sequence). V lost 0 bases to trimming and J lost 0 bases, with 9 bases between them.

The chain joins TRBV7-8 to TRBJ2-7; a possible D gene is TRBD1 (5 bases). Germline CDR1 and CDR2: SGHVS and FQNEAQ. The CDR3 has 15 amino acids. With 4 bases removed from V and 3 bases from J, the gap between germline ends came to 16 bases. CDR3 amino acids: CASSYGQGANYEQYF. The DNA for the CDR3 is TGTGCCAGCAGCTATGGCCAAGGGGCTAACTACGAGCAGTACTTC.

The chain links TRBV19 to TRBJ1-2, with D unclear. V was trimmed by 6 bases and J by 2 bases, leaving 7 bases between them. CDR3 length: 12 residues. The germline gives CDR1 LNHDA, CDR2 SQIVND (reference sequence). CDR3 sequence: CASRDGNYGYTF. The CDR3 coding sequence is TGTGCCAGTAGGGACGGAAACTATGGCTACACCTTC.

V usage is TRBV27 and J usage is TRBJ1-2; the D gene is possibly TRBD1 (5 bases). Trimming took 2 bases from V and 2 from J, leaving 12 bases between them. This CDR3 spans 15 amino acids. Germline assignment: CDR1 MNHEY and CDR2 SMNVEV (reference sequence). The CDR3 here is CASSLHPGGNYGYTF. CDR3 DNA: TGTGCCAGCAGTTTACACCCCGGGGGGAACTATGGCTACACCTTC.

The chain carries TRBV10-3 and TRBJ2-7; TRBD2 might be the D (5 bases). The germline V gene encodes CDR1 ENHRY and CDR2 SYGVKD. The length of the CDR3 is 14 residues. Trimming took 2 bases from V and 3 from J, leaving 11 bases between them. CDR3 loop: CAISERGSFYEQYF. As DNA, the CDR3 is TGTGCCATCAGTGAGCGTGGGAGCTTCTACGAGCAGTACTTC.

V and J are TRBV6-5 and TRBJ1-1; TRBD1 agrees at 7 bases. The V gene's germline CDR1 is MNHEY and CDR2 SVGAGI. Losses at the gene ends were 8 bases for V and 4 bases for J; bases not matched to a gene: 1. The CDR3 is 11 amino acids. The CDR3: CASEGATEAFF. Here the CDR3 DNA reads TGTGCCAGCGAGGGGGCCACTGAAGCTTTCTTT.

This chain uses TRBV2 with TRBJ2-5, with D perhaps matching TRBD1 (6 bases). CDR3 size: 15 residues. The germline gives CDR1 SNHLY, CDR2 FYNNEI. V was cut by 4 bases and J by 5 bases, with 17 bases left in between. The DNA of the CDR3 is TGTGCCAGCAGTGGGTCCCGGGACATTTATGAGACCCAGTACTTC. The encoded protein is CASSGSRDIYETQYF.

V and J are TRBV7-3 and TRBJ2-7; D is ambiguous. CDR1 is SGHTA and CDR2 is FQGTGA in the germline V gene. V gave up 2 bases and J gave up 4 bases, with 12 bases separating them. This CDR3 contains 14 residues. This CDR3 is CASSLLAGNYEQYF. In DNA, the CDR3 is TGTGCCAGCAGCTTACTTGCAGGAAATTACGAGCAGTACTTC.

This chain links TRBV5-1 with TRBJ2-1; D gene ambiguous. The CDR3 is made up of 12 amino acids. CDR1 and CDR2 from the germline V gene are SGHRS and YFSETQ. Between the trimmed V and J ends, which lost 4 bases and 8 bases, there was a span of 10 bases. CDR3 bases: TGCGCCAGCAGCCCGGAGTTAGATGAGCAGTTCTTC. Its protein is CASSPELDEQFF. Complete variable domain (other parts from reference TRBV5-1 and TRBJ2-1): KAGVTQTPRYLIKTRGQQVTLSCSPISGHRSVSWYQQTPGQGLQFLFEYFSETQRNKGNFPGRFSGRQFSNSRSEMNVSTLELGDSALYLCASSPELDEQFFGPGTRLTVL.

In its sample, this clone was seen once. This same CDR3 is encoded by further DNA sequences in the sample. The chain is built from TRBV5-1 and TRBJ2-7, with TRBD1 matching 11 bases. CDR3 length: 14 residues. Unmatched junction bases numbered 1, after V lost 3 bases and J lost 2 bases. Looked up from germline, CDR1 is SGHRS and CDR2 is YFSETQ. The DNA for the CDR3 is TGCGCCAGCAGCTGGGGACAGGGGGCCTACGAGCAGTACTTC. Translating gives CASSWGQGAYEQYF.

The chain recombines TRBV12-5 with TRBJ1-1, with 7 bases lining up with TRBD1. V was pared by 5 bases and J by 3 bases, with 3 bases of the junction left unmatched. The germline V gene has CDR1 LGHNT and CDR2 FRNRAP. This CDR3 has 13 amino acids. The CDR3 spells CASGRDSHTEAFF. The CDR3 bases are TGTGCTAGTGGTCGGGACAGCCACACTGAAGCTTTCTTT.

This chain links TRBV4-1 with TRBJ2-7; 8 bases are a match to TRBD1. V was pared by 3 bases and J by 3 bases, with 7 bases of the junction left unmatched. Germline V lookup: CDR1 MGHRA, CDR2 YSYEKL. The CDR3 extends over 15 amino acids. The CDR3 nucleotides are TGCGCCAGCAGCCATTTGGACAGGGCGAGCTACGAGCAGTACTTC. It encodes CASSHLDRASYEQYF.

V gene TRBV28 combines with J gene TRBJ1-2; D unclear. The CDR3 runs 14 residues. The germline V gene has CDR1 MDHEN and CDR2 SYDVKM. Trimming pared 4 bases from V and 8 bases from J, leaving 17 bases between. The CDR3 reads CASSWSEGVRGYTF. CDR3 coding DNA: TGTGCCAGCAGTTGGTCCGAGGGTGTCAGGGGCTACACCTTC.

For this clone: Distinct nucleotide sequences in the sample also encode this CDR3. The rearrangement uses TRBV7-9 and TRBJ1-1, with no clear D. Germline CDR1 SEHNR, CDR2 FQNEAQ (reference sequence). V was trimmed by 4 bases and J by 0 bases, leaving 6 bases between them. There are 13 residues in the CDR3. The DNA for the CDR3 is TGTGCCAGCAGCTCCGGGGTGAACACTGAAGCTTTCTTT. This translates into CASSSGVNTEAFF.

The V gene is TRBV5-1, the J gene TRBJ2-7; D possibly corresponds to TRBD2 (6 bases). V lost 5 bases and J 0 bases, leaving 15 bases between the germline ends. Germline V lookup: CDR1 SGHRS, CDR2 YFSETQ. This CDR3 has 15 amino acids. CDR3 sequence (DNA): TGCGCCAGCAGTCCCAGGGACTTTTACTCCTACGAGCAGTACTTC. Its protein is CASSPRDFYSYEQYF. Full variable domain (outside the CDR3, taken from reference TRBV5-1 and TRBJ2-7): KAGVTQTPRYLIKTRGQQVTLSCSPISGHRSVSWYQQTPGQGLQFLFEYFSETQRNKGNFPGRFSGRQFSNSRSEMNVSTLELGDSALYLCASSPRDFYSYEQYFGPGTRLTVT.

This chain joins TRBV20-1 and TRBJ1-1; D is possibly TRBD1 (5 bases). V lost 3 bases and J 4 bases, leaving 6 bases between the germline ends. The CDR3 contains 11 residues. Germline V gives CDR1 DFQATT, CDR2 SNEGSKA (reference sequence). The CDR3 loop reads CSARGPTEAFF. CDR3 nucleotides: TGCAGTGCTAGGGGGCCCACTGAAGCTTTCTTT.

This clone has just one count. V is TRBV27 and J is TRBJ1-2; 7 bases line up with TRBD1. Unmatched junction bases numbered 14, after V lost 2 bases and J lost 8 bases. The V gene's germline CDR1 is MNHEY and CDR2 SMNVEV (reference sequence). The CDR3 runs 16 residues. The CDR3 DNA sequence: TGTGCCAGCAGTTTAGATCGACAGGGCGTGGGGGTGGGCTACACCTTC. This translates into CASSLDRQGVGVGYTF.

This clone appeared a single time. The chain has TRBV6-1 and TRBJ1-1; TRBD1 matches at 7 bases. Germline CDR1 reads MNHNS; CDR2 reads SASEGT. CDR3 length: 15 amino acids. Unmatched junction bases numbered 11, after V lost 1 base and J lost 9 bases. CDR3 coding DNA: TGTGCCAGCAGTGAAGAGGGCAGGGGGTGGACCCAAGCTTTCTTT. Translation gives CASSEEGRGWTQAFF.